The present T cell receptor beta chain was sequenced within a study of regulatory T cells in long-lasting Graves disease. Time point of the sample: newly diagnosed GD, antithyroid drugs for less than 3 months. RNA extracted from PBMCs served as the sequencing template. iRepertoire HTBI primers and Arm-PCR of CDR3 regions built TCR beta libraries. One entry per CDR3 protein, called by TCRdb with MiXCR from the multiplex PCR reads. The table lists 450,000 to 500,000 distinct CDR3 sequences, about 17% of them singletons, with less than 15% in the top ten. The same data also contributed to another study, on T cells in Graves' hyperthyroidism and ophthalmopathy. As reported in that work: When the TCR CDR3 underwent first-round RT-PCR, the HTBI primer set was used.

The sample consisted of peripheral blood mononuclear cells (PBMCs), taken at new diagnosis, from a patient treated with antithyroid drugs. The receptor comes from a man aged 35-49 years with Graves disease.

The CDR3 region is CATSERDREKRTGANVLTF. The CDR3 DNA follows: TGTGCCACCAGTGAGCGAGACAGGGAAAAGAGGACTGGGGCCAACGTCCTGACTTTC. The rearrangement joins TRBV24-1 to TRBJ2-6; 7 bases map to TRBD1. Germline assignment: CDR1 KGHDR and CDR2 SFDVKD. Trimming at V came to 4 bases and at J to 2 bases, leaving 13 bases not matched to a gene. CDR3 length: 19 amino acids.